This T cell receptor beta chain was identified during a study of cytomegalovirus exposure and HLA in healthy donors. The J segment lost 6 bases and the V segment lost 4 bases, leaving 4 bases of the junction unmatched. This CDR3 spans 13 amino acids. Germline V gene lookup returns CDR1 SGHRS and CDR2 YFSETQ. Both 60 Vbeta primers and 13 Jbeta primers went into the PCR. Generated by immunoSEQ multiplex PCR, the TCRdb table keeps only in-frame clones and is missing some. The data contain about 70,000 clones, around 69% of them singletons. This sequence was found in a human donor in good health. The rearrangement joins TRBV5-1 to TRBJ1-2; 9 nucleotides agree with TRBD1. Source material: PBMCs. This chain's CDR3 is CASSLDRGDGYTF. The CDR3 DNA is TGCGCCAGCAGCCTCGACAGGGGGGATGGCTACACCTTC. The full variable domain, in which reference TRBV5-1 and TRBJ1-2 provide the parts outside the CDR3, is KAGVTQTPRYLIKTRGQQVTLSCSPISGHRSVSWYQQTPGQGLQFLFEYFSETQRNKGNFPGRFSGRQFSNSRSEMNVSTLELGDSALYLCASSLDRGDGYTFGSGTRLTVV.